A selection of T cell receptor beta chains follows, all from one sample in a study of blood T cell repertoires in COVID-19. Profiling relied on immunoSEQ multiplex PCR, and the TCRdb table lists in-frame clones only, not all of them. The sample lists some 96,000 clones; over 75% were seen once. The source material was peripheral blood. The receptors here all came from a man aged 30 to 45 in a cohort sampled during active COVID-19. Each CDR3 is given with its conserved first and last residue. The D gene is left open where the match is weak. Clone size is stated in some rows and not others, as once, few, many or a class when expanded.

j_call v_call clone_size d_call cdr3_nt cdr3_aa
TRBJ2-5 TRBV7-2 once TRBD1 TGTGCCAGCAGCTTAGAAGGGGGCCGCGAGACCCAGTACTTC CASSLEGGRETQYF
TRBJ2-1 TRBV3-1/TRBV3-2 once . TGTGCCAGCAGCCAAGAGTTCCCAGGGATCAGCTCCTACAATGAGCAGTTCTTC CASSQEFPGISSYNEQFF
TRBJ2-3 TRBV7-3 . . TGTGCCAGCAGCGCACGGACTACTACAGATACGCAGTATTTT CASSARTTTDTQYF
TRBJ1-1 TRBV28 . . TGTGCCAGCAGTTTAGGTCAGGGGAGGAACACTGAAGCTTTCTTT CASSLGQGRNTEAFF
TRBJ2-7 TRBV30 once . TGTGCCTGGAGTGTTGGGGCAGGGGCCTACGAGCAGTACTTC CAWSVGAGAYEQYF
TRBJ2-7 TRBV7-6 few . TGTGCCAGCAGCTTAGACCAGGGCGGTACCTACGAGCAGTACTTC CASSLDQGGTYEQYF
TRBJ2-1 TRBV10-3 . TRBD1 TGTGCCACCTCGGCGGGACAGGACTACAATGAGCAGTTCTTC CATSAGQDYNEQFF
TRBJ2-5 TRBV18 . TRBD2 TGTGCCAGCTCACCACCGGGCCTTAGCGGGGGGGCCCTCGACCAGTACTTC CASSPPGLSGGALDQYF
TRBJ1-6 TRBV5-1 once TRBD1 TGCGCCAGCAGCAGTCGTCCCGGACAGGGCTATAATTCACCCCTCCACTTT CASSSRPGQGYNSPLHF
TRBJ1-1 TRBV2 . . TGTGCCAGCAGCTTGGGGGGAGGCACTGAAGCTTTCTTT CASSLGGGTEAFF
TRBJ1-1 TRBV9 . TRBD1 TGTGCCAGCAGCGTAGGACAGGGTTACACTGAAGCTTTCTTT CASSVGQGYTEAFF
TRBJ2-5 TRBV10-3 . TRBD2 TGTGCCATCAGAGCGACTAGCGGACTACAAGAGACCCAGTACTTC CAIRATSGLQETQYF
TRBJ2-3 TRBV4-1 . TRBD2 TGCGCCAGCAGCCAACCGGGAGGGAGCGGGGGGGCAGCAGATACGCAGTATTTT CASSQPGGSGGAADTQYF
TRBJ2-3 TRBV6-2/TRBV6-3 . . TGTGCCAGCAGCCAAGGGGGGGTCAGCACAGATACGCAGTATTTT CASSQGGVSTDTQYF
TRBJ1-2 TRBV27 . . TGTGCCAGCAGTTTATCCGGCCCAGGCGAACGGGGCTACACCTTC CASSLSGPGERGYTF
TRBJ2-5 TRBV7-2 . . TGTGCCAGCAGCTTCGGGACACACCAAGAGACCCAGTACTTC CASSFGTHQETQYF
TRBJ2-1 TRBV3-1/TRBV3-2 . . TGTGCCAGCAGCCATCCCCGAGCTTCCTCCTACAATGAGCAGTTCTTC CASSHPRASSYNEQFF